This T cell receptor (beta chain) emerged from a study of CXCR3-negative and CXCR3-positive naive CD8 T cells (dated by TCRdb to the late 2010s). As for the study more broadly: In total, roughly 140 million TRB reads were obtained, corresponding to roughly 1.5 +/- 0.3 million reads per library. Diversity and physicochemical repertoire analyses covered about a dozen donors pooled from two independent experiments. For the TRBV-TRBJ cluster analysis, the naive subsets came from a handful of donors, while the memory cells came from 3 donors.

The CDR3 measures 13 amino acids from cysteine to phenylalanine. This entry has no DNA. Via the germline V gene (reference sequence), CDR1 is SEHNR and CDR2 FQNEAQ. Findings and caveats that apply to the study as a whole: Because surface CD5, which has been linked to self-reactivity in mice, was comparable between naive subsets, TCR interaction strength was also inferred from TRB CDR3 physicochemical properties. Repertoire diversity was comparably high in both naive subsets but much lower in memory CD8+ T cells. Similar TRBV-TRBJ usage was shown by naive CXCR3-negative and CXCR3-positive cells from the same donor, whereas distinct patterns were shown by memory cells. Freshly isolated PBMCs were used for most assays because CXCR3 expression partially decreased after cryopreservation.

For each CD8+ T cell subset, flow sorting was done in triplicate, and 310,000 or so cells per subset went directly into RLT lysis buffer. Peripheral blood mononuclear cells were isolated from buffy coats by standard density gradient centrifugation. Total RNA was extracted from sorted cells using an RNeasy Mini Kit. Sequencer: NextSeq 550. The Human TCR Profiling Kit (MiLaboratory) was used to make UMI-labeled 5' RACE TRB cDNA libraries. The full amount of extracted RNA was used for cDNA synthesis, and the full amount of resulting cDNA was used for PCR amplification. Libraries were prepared in parallel with an identical number of PCR cycles. Concerning the study's data processing: With a minimum of two reads required per UMI, MIGEC and MiXCR pulled out about 54,000 +/- 9,700 unique UMI-labeled TRB cDNA molecules from each library. On average, approximately 40,000 +/- 10,000 functional in-frame TRB CDR3 nucleotide clonotypes lacking stop codons were found per library. After downsampling to 5000 UMI-labeled TRB molecules per sample, diversity metrics such as normalized Shannon-Wiener and Chao1 were calculated in VDJtools. For the central five CDR3 residues, VDJtools calculated physicochemical properties weighted by clonotype size, namely interaction energy, strength, volume and Kidera factor 4. The reads were reprocessed in TCRdb, with one entry per CDR3 protein sequence and no accompanying DNA. These V and J calls are TCRdb output, not the study's own analysis. Per the sample table, the count is tens of thousands of distinct CDR3 sequences. Jointly, the top ten make up 23% of the sample.

With respect to this clonotype: Its antigen has not been determined.

The TCR comes from a human donor in good health. Some clones in this sample may be carry-over from other donors' samples. The sequencing sample was made of memory CD8+ T cells from blood. The sample's cell subset or site label, in plain terms: conventional CD8+ memory T cells (TMEM), sorted as controls. The chain is assembled from TRBV7-9 and TRBJ2-1. The CDR3 here reads CASSSALNFEQFF.